These 27 T cell receptor beta chains were all obtained from the same sample, sequenced in a study of cytomegalovirus exposure and HLA in healthy donors. Clones were sequenced by immunoSEQ multiplex PCR, and TCRdb holds only the in-frame ones, with some missing. The repertoire includes tens of thousands of clones, 93% of them detected once, and approximately 3.8% sits in the top ten. Specimen: PBMCs. The source of these receptors is a woman younger than 45 in good health and CMV-seronegative.

V gene TRBV9 combines with J gene TRBJ2-5, with D tentatively TRBD1 (5 bases). The germline CDR1 and CDR2 sequences are SGDLS and YYNGEE. This CDR3 comprises 13 residues. The germline V and J ends were trimmed by 0 bases and 2 bases, with 5 bases remaining between them. CDR3 sequence: CASSVGTQETQYF. The CDR3, as DNA: TGTGCCAGCAGCGTAGGGACACAAGAGACCCAGTACTTC.

CDR3 in DNA: TGTGCCAGCTCCCCGGGGTCCTCCTCCTACGAGCAGTACTTC. Translating gives CASSPGSSSYEQYF. This chain joins TRBV7-9 and TRBJ2-7, with a tentative D call TRBD2 (5 bases). CDR3 length: 14 amino acids. V was cut by 8 bases and J by 0 bases, with 14 bases left in between. CDR1 SEHNR and CDR2 FQNEAQ come from the germline V gene (reference sequence).

The genes are TRBV19 and TRBJ1-1, with 9 bases aligning to TRBD1. There are 15 residues in the CDR3. V lost 5 bases, J lost 1 base, and 5 bases stayed unmatched. Germline V gene data show CDR1 as LNHDA and CDR2 as SQIVND (reference sequence). CDR3 protein: CASSRRDRANTEAFF. CDR3 DNA: TGTGCCAGTAGTCGGCGGGACAGGGCGAACACTGAAGCTTTCTTT.

The CDR3, as DNA: TGTGCCAGCAGTGTCTCCGGGACCCCGGCGGGGCAGCCCCAGCATTTT. Translated, it gives CASSVSGTPAGQPQHF. This sequence joins TRBV6-1 and TRBJ1-5; D possibly corresponds to TRBD1 (5 bases). The germline V gene encodes CDR1 MNHNS and CDR2 SASEGT. V dropped 4 bases and J dropped 7 bases, with 20 bases sitting between them. CDR3 size: 16 residues.

The V gene is TRBV29-1, the J gene TRBJ2-7; 9 bases fit TRBD2. The V and J ends lost 4 bases and 4 bases, in that order; junction bases with no gene match: 8. The CDR3 runs to 14 residues. The germline gives CDR1 SQVTM, CDR2 ANQGSEA. This chain's CDR3 is CSVAPGLAKYEQYF. The CDR3 DNA reads as TGCAGCGTTGCGCCGGGACTAGCAAAATACGAGCAGTACTTC.

The chain joins TRBV11-3 to TRBJ2-3; possibly TRBD2 for D (7 bases). Trimming left V 5 bases short and J 2 bases short, with 14 bases between. Per germline, CDR1 SGHNT and CDR2 YENEEA. This CDR3 has 15 amino acids. The CDR3, as DNA: TGTGCCAGCAGCCCCGGGGGGCTAGACACAGATACGCAGTATTTT. Its protein is CASSPGGLDTDTQYF.

This clone was picked up one time. This sequence joins TRBV27 and TRBJ2-5; D perhaps matches TRBD2 (5 bases). In germline, CDR1 is MNHEY, CDR2 SMNVEV (reference sequence). V gave up 4 bases and J gave up 0 bases, with 15 bases separating them. The CDR3 extends over 16 amino acids. This CDR3 is CASSSRGFEYQETQYF. CDR3 in DNA: TGTGCCAGCAGTTCCCGGGGTTTTGAGTACCAAGAGACCCAGTACTTC.

The chain joins TRBV6-5 to TRBJ1-2; D remains unclear. The CDR3 length is 14 residues. CDR1 is MNHEY, CDR2 SVGAGI, per germline. Trimming left V 0 bases short and J 6 bases short, with 11 bases between. CDR3: CASSYSPSGDGYTF. In DNA form, the CDR3 reads TGTGCCAGCAGTTACTCGCCAAGCGGGGATGGCTACACCTTC.

V gene TRBV2 combines with J gene TRBJ1-4, with D possibly TRBD1 on 5 matching bases. Trimming took off 4 bases at V and 8 bases at J, with 11 bases between the two ends. This CDR3 spans 13 amino acids. Per the germline V gene, CDR1 is SNHLY and CDR2 is FYNNEI. CDR3 bases: TGTGCCAGCAGTGTTCAGGGTCTGGAAAAACTGTTTTTT. As protein: CASSVQGLEKLFF. The full variable domain, completed using reference TRBV2 and TRBJ1-4, is EPEVTQTPSHQVTQMGQEVILRCVPISNHLYFYWYRQILGQKVEFLVSFYNNEISEKSEIFDDQFSVERPDGSNFTLKIRSTKLEDSAMYFCASSVQGLEKLFFGSGTQLSVL.

The chain employs TRBV5-1 and TRBJ2-3; 9 bases are shared with TRBD2. Germline values: CDR1 SGHRS, CDR2 YFSETQ. The J segment lost 0 bases and the V segment lost 4 bases, leaving 3 bases of the junction unmatched. This CDR3 spans 15 amino acids. The CDR3 sequence: CASSQTSGSTDTQYF. CDR3 sequence (DNA): TGCGCCAGCAGCCAAACTAGCGGGAGCACAGATACGCAGTATTTT.

The chain recombines TRBV7-9 with TRBJ2-3, with a weak D call TRBD2 (6 bases). The CDR3 extends over 15 amino acids. CDR1 SEHNR and CDR2 FQNEAQ come from the germline V gene (reference sequence). With 5 bases removed from V and 0 bases from J, the gap between germline ends came to 12 bases. The CDR3 loop reads CASSPKGGSTDTQYF. In DNA, the CDR3 is TGTGCCAGCAGCCCGAAAGGAGGGAGCACAGATACGCAGTATTTT.

The genes are TRBV18 and TRBJ1-4; possibly TRBD1 for D (5 bases). V was pared by 3 bases and J by 4 bases, with 6 bases between. Germline V CDR1 and CDR2: KGHSH, LQKENI. This CDR3 is 13 amino acids long. This chain's CDR3 is CASSPDSNEKLFF. The CDR3 DNA reads as TGTGCCAGCTCACCCGACAGTAATGAAAAACTGTTTTTT.

The J gene is TRBJ1-5, the V gene TRBV6-6, with TRBD1 identical over 9 bases. CDR3 length equals 14 residues. Germline assignment: CDR1 MNHNY and CDR2 SVGAGI (reference sequence). With V trimmed by 5 bases and J by 8 bases, 7 bases remained unmatched. The CDR3 protein is CASSPGTGWEPQHF. CDR3 nucleotides: TGTGCCAGCAGTCCCGGGACAGGGTGGGAGCCCCAGCATTTT.

This clone was seen only once. The V call is TRBV30, the J call TRBJ2-7, with TRBD1 identical over 7 bases. The CDR3 length is 14 residues. Germline assignment: CDR1 GTSNPN and CDR2 SVGIG (reference sequence). The junction had 4 bases not matched to a gene; V was cut back by 2 bases and J by 0 bases. This CDR3 reads CAWSTGTASYEQYF. The CDR3, as DNA: TGTGCCTGGAGTACAGGGACAGCCTCCTACGAGCAGTACTTC.

The V call is TRBV9, the J call TRBJ1-2; D unclear. In germline, CDR1 is SGDLS, CDR2 YYNGEE. Deletions cut 8 bases from V and 3 bases from J, with 17 bases between. There are 14 residues in the CDR3. The CDR3 is CASSLLGGDYGYTF. The CDR3 coding sequence is TGTGCCAGTAGCCTCTTGGGAGGTGACTATGGCTACACCTTC.

The chain joins TRBV11-2 to TRBJ2-6; D remains unclear. This CDR3 spans 16 amino acids. The ends were cut back, 5 bases at V and 0 bases at J, with 11 bases in the middle. The V gene's germline CDR1 is SGHAT and CDR2 FQNNGV. The CDR3 DNA is TGTGCCAGCAGCCTCTCGGGTGGCTCTGGGGCCAACGTCCTGACTTTC. Its translation: CASSLSGGSGANVLTF.

The chain is built from TRBV29-1 and TRBJ1-1; weak D call: TRBD1 (6 bases). Trimming left V 5 bases short and J 7 bases short, with 11 bases between. Germline CDR1 reads SQVTM; CDR2 reads ANQGSEA. This CDR3 comprises 11 residues. In DNA form, the CDR3 reads TGCAGCGTTCCAGGGGTGGGTGAAGCTTTCTTT. Encoded protein: CSVPGVGEAFF.

This chain links TRBV11-1 with TRBJ2-7; weak D call: TRBD2 (6 bases). The germline V gene encodes CDR1 SGHAT and CDR2 FQDESV (reference sequence). Trimming took 5 bases from V and 3 from J, leaving 11 bases between them. The CDR3 is 13 residues long. The CDR3 DNA sequence: TGTGCCAGCAGCAAGGGACTGAGCTACGAGCAGTACTTC. Its translation is CASSKGLSYEQYF.

This clone was counted a few times. V is TRBV27 and J is TRBJ1-6; no firm D call. The germline gives CDR1 MNHEY, CDR2 SMNVEV (reference sequence). The CDR3 runs to 14 residues. The V gene lost 2 bases and the J gene lost 9 bases, with 11 bases spanning the gap. The CDR3 DNA is TGTGCCAGCAGTTTACATGGCTTTTCTTCACCCCTCCACTTT. Protein product: CASSLHGFSSPLHF.

V gene TRBV15 combines with J gene TRBJ1-2, with 10 bases that match TRBD1. CDR1 is LNHNV and CDR2 is YYDKDF in the germline V gene (reference sequence). CDR3 length: 14 amino acids. V lost 3 bases and J lost 3; bases outside the gene matches: 1. CDR3 sequence reads: CATSRGQGYYGYTF. The CDR3 DNA sequence: TGTGCCACCAGCAGGGGACAGGGGTACTATGGCTACACCTTC.

The V and J genes are TRBV5-5 and TRBJ1-2, with D tentatively TRBD1 (5 bases). The CDR3 covers 13 residues. The V end was cut by 4 bases, the J end by 7 bases, with 14 bases between. CDR1 and CDR2 from the germline V gene are SGHKS and YYEKEE (reference sequence). The CDR3 coding sequence is TGTGCCAGCAGCGCAACAGGCTACGGTGGCTACACCTTC. Amino acid sequence: CASSATGYGGYTF.

This clone was seen only once. The V gene is TRBV10-1, the J gene TRBJ1-1; the D gene is possibly TRBD1 (5 bases). V was shortened by 10 bases and J by 3 bases, with 18 bases between the two germline ends. This CDR3 is 14 amino acids long. CDR1 and CDR2 from the germline V gene are WNHNN and SYGVQD (reference sequence). As DNA, the CDR3 is TGCGCCATCCCTTCGACAGTTCTGGACACTGAAGCTTTCTTT. Protein product: CAIPSTVLDTEAFF.

V gene TRBV5-1 combines with J gene TRBJ2-1; D may be TRBD2 (5 bases). This CDR3 is built from 14 residues. Trimming took 0 bases from V and 10 from J, leaving 14 bases between them. Germline V gives CDR1 SGHRS, CDR2 YFSETQ. CDR3 protein: CASSLARELQEQFF. CDR3 bases: TGCGCCAGCAGCTTGGCGAGGGAGTTGCAGGAGCAGTTCTTC.

The chain couples TRBV5-8 to TRBJ2-5; TRBD1 might be the D (6 bases). Germline V gene data show CDR1 as SGHTS and CDR2 as YDEGEE. The CDR3 covers 18 residues. Trimming left V 0 bases short and J 2 bases short, with 20 bases between. CDR3 sequence reads: CASSLVKGVLSVQETQYF. CDR3 sequence (DNA): TGTGCCAGCAGCTTGGTGAAGGGGGTATTGTCGGTACAAGAGACCCAGTACTTC.

A note on this clone: The germline gene is not matched at one end of the junction; a read error may be the cause. V and J are TRBV28 and TRBJ2-5; possibly TRBD2 for D (6 bases). CDR1 and CDR2 (germline): MDHEN, SYDVKM. The CDR3 contains 13 residues. CDR3 nucleotides: TGTGCCAGCAGTTTATCTCCCCCCGCGGGGCCGAACTTC. The encoded protein is CASSLSPPAGPNF.

The chain links TRBV7-9 to TRBJ2-1, with 10 bases aligning to TRBD2. Germline V gene data show CDR1 as SEHNR and CDR2 as FQNEAQ (reference sequence). J gave up 9 bases and V 10 bases, and 18 bases lay outside the gene matches. This CDR3 is 16 amino acids long. The CDR3 reads CANIAGGTSARGEQFF. The DNA for the CDR3 is TGTGCCAACATCGCGGGTGGGACTAGCGCCCGGGGTGAGCAGTTCTTC.

V usage is TRBV28 and J usage is TRBJ1-3; TRBD1 matches at 9 bases. CDR3 length: 16 amino acids. Germline assignment: CDR1 MDHEN and CDR2 SYDVKM. J gave up 2 bases and V 6 bases, and 8 bases lay outside the gene matches. CDR3 in amino acids: CASSLGGQGTGNTIYF. The CDR3, as DNA: TGTGCCAGCAGCCTGGGGGGACAGGGAACTGGAAACACCATATATTTT.